This is a list of T cell receptor beta chains from one sample in a study of blood T cell repertoires in COVID-19. The repertoire was sequenced with immunoSEQ multiplex PCR; TCRdb's copy has only in-frame clones and lacks some. The sample consists of some 150,000 clones, around 84% of them appearing once. Sequencing was done on a sample of peripheral blood. The receptors were sampled from a human donor in a cohort sampled during active COVID-19. Each CDR3 is given with its conserved first and last residue. D genes are given only for firm matches. Only part of the rows carry a size: once, few, many, or a class if the clone is expanded.

>.|TRBJ2-2|once|TRBV4-3
TGCGCCAGCAGCCAAGATGGGCTAGCTCCAACCGGGGAGCTGTTTTTT
CASSQDGLAPTGELFF
>TRBD1|TRBJ1-2|.|TRBV9
TGTGCCAGCAGTCCTCCGGACGCAGGGGGGTATGGCTACACCTTC
CASSPPDAGGYGYTF
>TRBD1|TRBJ2-7|.|TRBV10-1
TGCGCCAGCAGTGAGTCCCGACAGGGCTCCTACGAGCAGTACTTC
CASSESRQGSYEQYF
>TRBD1|TRBJ2-1|.|TRBV3-1/TRBV3-2
TGTGCCAGCAGCCAAGGACAGGGGGCTCTGGATGAGCAGTTCTTC
CASSQGQGALDEQFF
>TRBD1|TRBJ1-2|few|TRBV18
TGTGCCAGCTCACCCCGGACAGGGGCGGACGGCTACACCTTC
CASSPRTGADGYTF
>.|TRBJ2-2|.|TRBV20-1
TGCAGTGCTACACGGACCGGGGAGCTGTTTTTT
CSATRTGELFF
>.|TRBJ2-7|.|TRBV10-3
TGTGCCATCAGTGAGCAGGCCTACGAGCAGTACTTC
CAISEQAYEQYF
>TRBD1|TRBJ1-4|.|TRBV6-1
TGTGCCAGCAGTGCCGATCTACAGGGGACGTGGCATGAAAAACTGTTTTTT
CASSADLQGTWHEKLFF
>.|TRBJ1-4|.|TRBV28
TGTGCCAGCAGTCAAACGGGCAGGGGAAAACTGTTTTTT
CASSQTGRGKLFF
>TRBD1|TRBJ1-5|once|TRBV29-1
TGCAGCGTTGTATTTCTGGGACAGGGGCATCAGCCCCAGCATTTT
CSVVFLGQGHQPQHF
>.|TRBJ1-2|.|TRBV21-1
TGTGCCAGAAAGTGTACCGGGACAGGGGTCTATGGCTACACCTTC
CARKCTGTGVYGYTF
>.|TRBJ2-1|.|TRBV9
TGTGCCAGCAGCCCCAGGGACACCCGGGGCACTAGCTCCTACAATGAGCAGTTCTTC
CASSPRDTRGTSSYNEQFF
>.|TRBJ1-2|.|TRBV5-1
TGCGCCAGCAGCTTTCTCACAGCCGAGCAGGATGGCTACACCTTC
CASSFLTAEQDGYTF
>.|TRBJ2-2|.|TRBV6-2/TRBV6-3
TGTGCCAGCAGCTCCGGGACTTTCTCTAACACCGGGGAGCTGTTTTTT
CASSSGTFSNTGELFF
>.|TRBJ1-2|.|TRBV7-9
TGTGCCAGCAGCCCTGACATAAACTATGGCTACACCTTC
CASSPDINYGYTF
>.|TRBJ1-2|.|TRBV19
TGTGCCAGTAGGAAGAACCTAGGCAGCTATGGCTACACCTTC
CASRKNLGSYGYTF
>.|TRBJ1-2|.|TRBV9
TGTGCCAGCAGCGCAACAGAGGGAGCCTATGGCTACACCTTC
CASSATEGAYGYTF
>.|TRBJ1-2|few|TRBV19
TGTGCCAGTAGTATAGGCAGGGAGGTCGGTGGCTACACCTTC
CASSIGREVGGYTF
>.|TRBJ2-3|once|TRBV5-4
TGTGCCAGCAGCCTCTACCGGGAGACCGATACGCAGTATTTT
CASSLYRETDTQYF
>.|TRBJ1-2|.|TRBV6-6
TGTGCCAGCAGTCAAATCGCCGGGACTGCAGGTGATGGCTACACCTTC
CASSQIAGTAGDGYTF
>.|TRBJ1-2|.|TRBV11-3
TGTGCCAGCGGGACTAGTGTTGGCTACACCTTC
CASGTSVGYTF
>TRBD1|TRBJ1-2|.|TRBV18
TGTGCCAGCTCCTCCTCAAGACAGGGAGGTGGCTACACCTTC
CASSSSRQGGGYTF
>.|TRBJ1-1|.|TRBV3-1/TRBV3-2
TGTGCCAGCAGCCACCGGACAGTGAACACTGAAGCTTTCTTT
CASSHRTVNTEAFF
>TRBD1|TRBJ2-7|.|TRBV5-1
TGCGCCAGCAGCCTAGGGACAGACTACGAGCAGTACTTC
CASSLGTDYEQYF
>.|TRBJ1-5|.|TRBV18
TGTGCCAGCTCACCTACCGGGGGGGGCCGCAATCAGCCCCAGCATTTT
CASSPTGGGRNQPQHF
>.|TRBJ1-1|.|TRBV10-3
TGTGCCATCAGTGAGGAGCCCCTCACTGAAGCTTTCTTT
CAISEEPLTEAFF
>.|TRBJ2-7|.|TRBV28
TGTGCCAGCAGTTTTGTCTTCTACGAGCAGTACTTC
CASSFVFYEQYF
>TRBD1|TRBJ2-2|.|TRBV6-6
TGTGCCAGCAGTAACTCCGGGACAGAGAACACCGGGGAGCTGTTTTTT
CASSNSGTENTGELFF
>.|TRBJ2-7|once|TRBV4-1
TGCGCCAGCAGCCAAGTTCTATCGGGTCGCGAGCAGTACTTC
CASSQVLSGREQYF
>.|TRBJ1-1|.|TRBV6-1
TGTGCCAGCAGTGACCAACTTGCTGAAGCTTTCTTT
CASSDQLAEAFF
>TRBD2|TRBJ2-7|once|TRBV28
TGTGCCAGCAGACCGGGACTAGTTTTCTACGAGCAGTACTTC
CASRPGLVFYEQYF
>TRBD2|TRBJ2-1|.|TRBV11-3
TGTGCCAGCAGCTCCGGGGGAGCGGGGGCCGGGTATGAGCAGTTCTTC
CASSSGGAGAGYEQFF
>.|TRBJ1-4|.|TRBV12-3/TRBV12-4
TGTGCCAGCAGGGCGGGGCCCCAAGGACTGTTTTTT
CASRAGPQGLFF
>TRBD1|TRBJ1-1|.|TRBV7-8
TGTGCCAGCAGCCCCGGGACAGGGTCCTTAAGGGACACTGAAGCTTTCTTT
CASSPGTGSLRDTEAFF
>TRBD2|TRBJ2-3|.|TRBV7-9
TGTGCCAGCAGCCCGCCGGGAGGAGGGGTACGCACAGATACGCAGTATTTT
CASSPPGGGVRTDTQYF
>TRBD2|TRBJ2-1|.|TRBV20-1
TGCAGTGCTAGTCGGGCTAGCGGGGGCTACAATGAGCAGTTCTTC
CSASRASGGYNEQFF
>.|TRBJ1-4|.|TRBV21-1
TGTGCCAGCAGCCCGGGGGAAAAACTGTTTTTT
CASSPGEKLFF
>.|TRBJ1-5|.|TRBV19
TGTGCCAGTAGTGCCTCCCCAGGGCAGCCCCAGCATTTT
CASSASPGQPQHF
>TRBD1|TRBJ1-2|.|TRBV5-4
TGTGCCAGCAGCTTGGTGGGGGACAGGGCAGCCGGCTACACCTTC
CASSLVGDRAAGYTF